This entry lists 15 T cell receptor beta chains sequenced from one sample in a study of T cells in Graves' hyperthyroidism and ophthalmopathy. RNA transcripts yielded amplified TCR beta CDR3 regions. The HTBI primer set was used in a first-round RT-PCR of the TCR CDR3. TCRdb ran MiXCR on the multiplex PCR reads and lists one entry per CDR3 protein. The data show 250,000 to 350,000 distinct CDR3 sequences, with about 18% seen just once and over 45% held by the top ten. The sample consisted of blood. The origin of the receptors is a woman in her fifties or sixties with Graves' ophthalmopathy.

In the case of this clonotype: One end of the junction varies from germline; a read error may be responsible. This sequence joins TRBV28 and TRBJ1-4; 8 positions agree with TRBD1. In germline, CDR1 is MDHEN, CDR2 SYDVKM. CDR3 length equals 16 residues. The CDR3 spells CAGSSPAGQGWEELFF. The CDR3 DNA is TGTGCCGGCAGTTCTCCCGCCGGACAGGGTTGGGAAGAACTGTTTTTT.

The chain is built from TRBV5-4 and TRBJ1-3; D perhaps matches TRBD1 (5 bases). This CDR3 contains 17 residues. CDR1 is SGHNT, CDR2 YYREEE, per germline (reference sequence). V was pared by 0 bases and J by 0 bases, with 13 bases between. The CDR3 nucleotides are TGTGCCAGCAGCTTGGAGGGACGGCCTAACTCTGGAAACACCATATATTTT. The encoded protein is CASSLEGRPNSGNTIYF.

This clonotype has at least ten counts. The V gene is TRBV5-1, the J gene TRBJ2-3; D is ambiguous. Trimming pared 4 bases from V and 3 bases from J, leaving 18 bases between. The germline gives CDR1 SGHRS, CDR2 YFSETQ. There are 16 residues in the CDR3. The CDR3 loop is CASSPIRVLMTDTQYF. As DNA, the CDR3 is TGCGCCAGCAGCCCGATCCGGGTCCTGATGACAGATACGCAGTATTTT.

The rearrangement uses TRBV4-3 and TRBJ2-7, with 8 bases lining up with TRBD1. This CDR3 is built from 17 residues. V trimming: 0 bases; J trimming: 5 bases; junction bases outside the gene matches: 12. The germline gives CDR1 LGHNA, CDR2 YSLEER. The CDR3 sequence: CASSQEVGDRGIDEQYF. The CDR3 DNA follows: TGCGCCAGCAGCCAAGAGGTCGGCGACAGGGGAATCGACGAGCAGTACTTC.

The sample holds many counts of this clonotype. This chain joins TRBV5-1 and TRBJ2-2; 7 bases agree with TRBD1. In germline, CDR1 is SGHRS, CDR2 YFSETQ. The CDR3 length is 14 residues. V dropped 5 bases and J dropped 3; count of bases not matched to a gene: 4. DNA for the CDR3: TGCGCCAGCAGACCACAGGGGTACACCGGGGAGCTGTTTTTT. Its translation is CASRPQGYTGELFF. Complete variable domain (other parts from reference TRBV5-1 and TRBJ2-2): KAGVTQTPRYLIKTRGQQVTLSCSPISGHRSVSWYQQTPGQGLQFLFEYFSETQRNKGNFPGRFSGRQFSNSRSEMNVSTLELGDSALYLCASRPQGYTGELFFGEGSRLTVL.

This clonotype was found many times. The rearrangement joins TRBV2 to TRBJ2-5; TRBD2 matches 11 bases. The CDR3 is made up of 14 amino acids. Per the germline V gene, CDR1 is SNHLY and CDR2 is FYNNEI. J gave up 2 bases and V 9 bases, and 5 bases lay outside the gene matches. CDR3 amino acids: CASTSGSGQETQYF. CDR3 bases: TGTGCCAGTACTAGCGGGAGTGGGCAAGAGACCCAGTACTTC.

The table lists this clonotype with many counts. The chain recombines TRBV28 with TRBJ1-1, with 10 positions matching TRBD1. CDR3 length: 14 residues. V was clipped by 0 bases and J by 5 bases; unmatched bases: 0. Germline lookup yields CDR1 MDHEN and CDR2 SYDVKM. The DNA of the CDR3 is TGTGCCAGCAGTTTATGGGACAGGGGGACTGAAGCTTTCTTT. Its translation: CASSLWDRGTEAFF.

This clonotype was picked up many times. V gene TRBV5-1 combines with J gene TRBJ1-2; possible D gene TRBD1, 5 bases. The CDR3 runs 16 residues. Between the trimmed V and J ends, which lost 2 bases and 0 bases, there was a span of 14 bases. Germline CDR1 reads SGHRS; CDR2 reads YFSETQ. In DNA, the CDR3 is TGCGCCAGCAGCTTACGAACAGGAGGGGCTAACTATGGCTACACCTTC. It is translated as CASSLRTGGANYGYTF.

This clonotype was seen more than once but under ten times. The chain recombines TRBV12-3 or TRBV12-4 with TRBJ2-7; weak D call: TRBD2 (6 bases). V shed 9 bases and J shed 0 bases, with 12 bases lying between them. CDR3 length: 13 amino acids. DNA for the CDR3: TGTGCCAGAAGGCGGGGACTCTCCTACGAGCAGTACTTC. It is translated as CARRRGLSYEQYF.

This clonotype has at least ten counts. V usage is TRBV20-1 and J usage is TRBJ2-5; D is possibly TRBD2 (6 bases). Germline V CDR1 and CDR2: DFQATT, SNEGSKA (reference sequence). Trimming took 0 bases from V and 5 from J, leaving 19 bases between them. The CDR3 length is 16 residues. Here the CDR3 DNA reads TGCAGTGCTAGAGATTTTAGGCTAGCGCGGTCGGAGACCCAGTACTTC. It yields the protein CSARDFRLARSETQYF.

This clonotype has just a few counts. This CDR3 is CASSWGWTENTEAFF. Here the CDR3 DNA reads TGTGCCAGCAGCTGGGGGTGGACAGAGAACACTGAAGCTTTCTTT. The chain combines TRBV5-6 with TRBJ1-1; TRBD1 is a possible D gene (6 bases). The CDR3 contains 15 residues. Germline lookup yields CDR1 SGHDT and CDR2 YYEEEE. V was shortened by 3 bases and J by 1 base, with 13 bases between the two germline ends.

This clonotype was observed at least ten times. V and J are TRBV12-3 or TRBV12-4 and TRBJ2-7, with a possible D match to TRBD2 (6 bases). With 3 bases removed from V and 0 bases from J, the gap between germline ends came to 12 bases. The CDR3 loop spans 15 amino acids. CDR3 nucleotides: TGTGCCAGCAGTTTGTGGGACGGGAGCTCCTACGAGCAGTACTTC. Encoded protein: CASSLWDGSSYEQYF.

This clonotype was seen repeatedly, ten times or more. This chain joins TRBV20-1 and TRBJ1-4; D is undetermined. Germline CDR1 and CDR2: DFQATT and SNEGSKA (reference sequence). This CDR3 spans 15 amino acids. Between the trimmed V and J ends, which lost 6 bases and 0 bases, there was a span of 14 bases. CDR3 in amino acids: CSARQEVSTNEKLFF. The CDR3 DNA reads as TGCAGTGCGAGGCAGGAGGTTTCAACTAATGAAAAACTGTTTTTT.

This clonotype was seen a few times. V and J are TRBV7-2 and TRBJ2-1; 9 positions agree with TRBD1. The CDR3 runs to 20 residues. The ends lost 8 bases at V and 4 bases at J; junction bases unmatched: 24. Germline V lookup: CDR1 SGHTA, CDR2 FQGNSA. The CDR3 protein is CASSLDRGEPSKRGYNEQFF. The CDR3 coding sequence is TGTGCCAGCTCACTGGACAGGGGAGAACCCTCCAAAAGGGGTTACAATGAGCAGTTCTTC.

The sample holds many counts of this clonotype. The chain links TRBV18 to TRBJ2-1; 12 bases agree with TRBD2. Germline assignment: CDR1 KGHSH and CDR2 LQKENI. The CDR3 contains 15 residues. J gave up 7 bases and V 3 bases, and 4 bases lay outside the gene matches. This CDR3 reads CASSPLGLAGNEQFF. In DNA form, the CDR3 reads TGTGCCAGCTCACCGCTGGGACTAGCGGGTAATGAGCAGTTCTTC.